This T cell receptor beta chain originates from a study of human T cells and chemical hapten exposure. There are a few counts of this clonotype. The CDR3 covers 15 residues. The V gene's germline CDR1 is SGHVS and CDR2 FNYEAQ. With 0 bases removed from V and 5 bases from J, the gap between germline ends came to 10 bases. This sample's time point: pre-sensitization, week 0. The treatment was: therapeutic diphenylcyclopropenone sensitization with weekly scalp DPC. TCRdb used MiXCR to reprocess the RACE reads, holding one entry per CDR3 protein. The table lists roughly 380,000 distinct CDR3 sequences, about 5.1% of them singletons.

The specimen was whole blood, collected in connection with sensitization to the hapten diphenylcyclopropenone (DPC). This receptor was obtained from a woman aged 50 to 60 with alopecia areata. Some clones in this sample may be carry-over from other donors' samples. The chain links TRBV7-6 to TRBJ2-2; no definite D call. Written as DNA, the CDR3 is TGTGCCAGCAGCTTAGCGTCGCTGCGGACCGGGGAGCTGTTTTTT. This translates into CASSLASLRTGELFF.